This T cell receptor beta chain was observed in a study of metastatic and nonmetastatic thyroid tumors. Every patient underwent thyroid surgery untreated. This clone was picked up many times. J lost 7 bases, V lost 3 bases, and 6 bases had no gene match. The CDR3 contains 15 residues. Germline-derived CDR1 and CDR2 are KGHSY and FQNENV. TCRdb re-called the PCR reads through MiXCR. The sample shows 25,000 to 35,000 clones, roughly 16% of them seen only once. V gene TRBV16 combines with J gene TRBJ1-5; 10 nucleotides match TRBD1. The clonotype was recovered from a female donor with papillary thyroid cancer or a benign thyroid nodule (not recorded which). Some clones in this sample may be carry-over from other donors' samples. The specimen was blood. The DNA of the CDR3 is TGTGCCAGCAGCCACGGACAGGGGGTCGGGCAGCCCCAGCATTTT. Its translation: CASSHGQGVGQPQHF. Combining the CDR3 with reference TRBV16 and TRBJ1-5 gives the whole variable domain GEEVAQTPKHLVRGEGQKAKLYCAPIKGHSYVFWYQQVLKNEFKFLISFQNENVFDETGMPKERFSAKCLPNSPCSLEIQATKLEDSAVYFCASSHGQGVGQPQHFGDGTRLSIL.